Presented here are 27 T cell receptor beta chains from one specimen sequenced in a study of blood T cell repertoires in COVID-19. Sequencing was performed with immunoSEQ multiplex PCR; in TCRdb, only in-frame clones are kept and a portion is missing. The repertoire includes about 17,000 clones, around 80% of them detected once, and roughly 23% sits in the top ten. Sequenced sample: peripheral blood. These receptors were collected from a man aged 55 to 70 with active or convalescent COVID-19.

The chain carries TRBV19 and TRBJ2-3; the match to TRBD2 covers 8 bases. Germline loops: CDR1 LNHDA, CDR2 SQIVND (reference sequence). The CDR3 runs 15 residues. The J segment lost 1 base and the V segment lost 5 bases, leaving 5 bases of the junction unmatched. DNA for the CDR3: TGTGCCAGTAGTTCCAGCGGGAGTGGCACAGATACGCAGTATTTT. It is translated as CASSSSGSGTDTQYF.

The DNA for the CDR3 is TGTGCCAGCAGTGCGTTAGCGGGAGGAACTATGAACACCGGGGAGCTGTTTTTT. Translated: CASSALAGGTMNTGELFF. V is TRBV2 and J is TRBJ2-2; 10 bases are a match to TRBD2. There are 18 residues in the CDR3. Trimming removed 4 bases from V and 1 base from J; junction bases left unmatched: 9. The germline gives CDR1 SNHLY, CDR2 FYNNEI.

This clone was seen a few times. This sequence joins TRBV7-3 and TRBJ2-5; 7 nucleotides match TRBD2. Germline lookup yields CDR1 SGHTA and CDR2 FQGTGA. V was clipped by 5 bases and J by 3 bases; unmatched bases: 6. The CDR3 is 14 residues long. Here the CDR3 DNA reads TGTGCCAGCAGCACCAGCGGGGCAGAAGAGACCCAGTACTTC. Protein product: CASSTSGAEETQYF.

Written as DNA, the CDR3 is TGTGCCAGCAGCTTAGAGGGCCGGGGCGAGCAGTACTTC. This translates into CASSLEGRGEQYF. V is TRBV11-2 and J is TRBJ2-7; TRBD2 might be the D (5 bases). V was shortened by 0 bases and J by 6 bases, with 9 bases between the two germline ends. CDR3 length equals 13 residues. CDR1 SGHAT and CDR2 FQNNGV come from the germline V gene.

The chain recombines TRBV6-5 with TRBJ2-2, with 7 bases fitting TRBD1. The CDR3 is made up of 15 amino acids. V trimming: 2 bases; J trimming: 4 bases; junction bases outside the gene matches: 4. Germline V gene lookup returns CDR1 MNHEY and CDR2 SVGAGI. The CDR3 coding sequence is TGTGCCAGCAGTTACCGGGACAGACTCACCGGGGAGCTGTTTTTT. Encoded protein: CASSYRDRLTGELFF.

The chain uses TRBV7-9 and TRBJ2-5; possibly TRBD2 for D (5 bases). V lost 4 bases to trimming and J lost 2 bases, with 20 bases between them. The germline V gene encodes CDR1 SEHNR and CDR2 FQNEAQ (reference sequence). This CDR3 has 17 amino acids. The chain's CDR3 is CASSSGSGTRRQETQYF. CDR3 DNA sequence: TGTGCCAGCAGCTCGGGATCGGGAACGCGGAGGCAAGAGACCCAGTACTTC. Full variable domain (remainder filled in from reference TRBV7-9 and TRBJ2-5): DTGVSQNPRHKITKRGQNVTFRCDPISEHNRLYWYRQTLGQGPEFLTYFQNEAQLEKSRLLSDRFSAERPKGSFSTLEIQRTEQGDSAMYLCASSSGSGTRRQETQYFGPGTRLLVL.

V and J are TRBV30 and TRBJ2-3; 8 bases map to TRBD2. The CDR3 runs 14 residues. Trimming took 2 bases from V and 5 from J; bases not matched to a gene: 6. Germline lookup yields CDR1 GTSNPN and CDR2 SVGIG (reference sequence). The CDR3 sequence: CAWSHAGGGDTQYF. In nucleotides, the CDR3 is TGTGCCTGGAGTCACGCGGGGGGAGGAGATACGCAGTATTTT.

V is TRBV9 and J is TRBJ2-3; D ambiguous. The CDR3 runs 13 residues. V lost 0 bases and J 7 bases, leaving 9 bases between the germline ends. Germline V gives CDR1 SGDLS, CDR2 YYNGEE. CDR3 nucleotide sequence: TGTGCCAGCAGCGTAGAGGAGAGTTATACGCAGTATTTT. Protein sequence: CASSVEESYTQYF.

The chain is built from TRBV2 and TRBJ1-5, with TRBD1 matching over 10 bases. The CDR3 is made up of 16 amino acids. CDR1 is SNHLY, CDR2 FYNNEI, per germline. V was clipped by 6 bases and J by 3 bases; unmatched bases: 8. The CDR3, as DNA: TGTGCCAGCAGGGCTATGGGACAGGGGCCCAATCAGCCCCAGCATTTT. Translation: CASRAMGQGPNQPQHF.

The gene calls are TRBV27 and TRBJ2-7, with 7 bases lining up with TRBD2. CDR3 length: 14 residues. The germline gives CDR1 MNHEY, CDR2 SMNVEV (reference sequence). Trimming cost V 7 bases and J 1 base; bases outside gene matches: 7. The CDR3 DNA sequence: TGTGCCAGCAAACCCGGGACTACATCCTACGAGCAGTACTTC. This sequence encodes CASKPGTTSYEQYF.

This clone was seen once. V gene TRBV10-3 combines with J gene TRBJ1-1, with D perhaps TRBD1 (5 bases). CDR1 and CDR2 (germline): ENHRY, SYGVKD. V lost 7 bases and J 4 bases, leaving 13 bases between the germline ends. The CDR3 extends over 13 amino acids. This chain's CDR3 is CAIKSAGITEAFF. As DNA, the CDR3 is TGTGCCATCAAATCCGCAGGGATCACTGAAGCTTTCTTT.

This chain uses TRBV3-1 (or the pseudogene TRBV3-2) with TRBJ2-7; D might be TRBD2 (6 bases). Trimming took off 0 bases at V and 7 bases at J, with 10 bases between the two ends. The CDR3 totals 13 residues. In germline, CDR1 is LGHDT, CDR2 YNNKEL (reference sequence). The CDR3 here is CASSQEGGWEQYF. DNA of the CDR3: TGTGCCAGCAGCCAAGAAGGAGGGTGGGAGCAGTACTTC.

The CDR3, as DNA: TGTGCCAGTAGTATCGCAGGCTCCCAGCCCCAGCATTTT. Translating it yields CASSIAGSQPQHF. This chain connects TRBV19 to TRBJ1-5; D is uncertain. The CDR3 extends over 13 amino acids. Trimming stripped 3 bases from V and 7 bases from J, with 10 bases between. CDR1 and CDR2 from the germline V gene are LNHDA and SQIVND (reference sequence).

In its sample, this clone was seen a few times. The J gene is TRBJ1-6, the V gene TRBV19; 7 bases are a match to TRBD1. Germline V gene lookup returns CDR1 LNHDA and CDR2 SQIVND (reference sequence). CDR3 length: 14 residues. V lost 6 bases to trimming and J lost 6 bases; unmatched junction nucleotides: 5. The CDR3 reads CASSRTGPNSPLHF. In DNA form, the CDR3 reads TGTGCCAGTAGCCGGACAGGCCCTAATTCACCCCTCCACTTT.

V is TRBV28 and J is TRBJ2-7; D gene uncertain. V lost 0 bases to trimming and J lost 2 bases, with 11 bases between them. There are 15 residues in the CDR3. Germline CDR1 reads MDHEN; CDR2 reads SYDVKM. CDR3 bases: TGTGCCAGCAGTTTATGGGTACCTATTCCCTACGAGCAGTACTTC. Translated: CASSLWVPIPYEQYF.

V is TRBV5-5 and J is TRBJ1-6; the D gene is possibly TRBD1 (5 bases). The ends were cut back, 3 bases at V and 6 bases at J, with 16 bases in the middle. In germline, CDR1 is SGHKS, CDR2 YYEKEE (reference sequence). This CDR3 has 16 residues. The CDR3 protein is CASSSLREVGNSPLHF. CDR3 DNA: TGTGCCAGCAGCTCCCTCAGGGAGGTGGGTAATTCACCCCTCCACTTT.

This rearrangement joins TRBV19 to TRBJ2-7; 12 bases line up with TRBD2. With V trimmed by 5 bases and J by 2 bases, 4 bases remained unmatched. From germline, CDR1 is LNHDA and CDR2 SQIVND (reference sequence). The CDR3 spans 15 residues. For the CDR3, the DNA is TGTGCCAGTAGTCTCTCTAGCGGGAGGGCCTACGAGCAGTACTTC. It encodes CASSLSSGRAYEQYF.

This clone has a single count. The chain joins TRBV19 to TRBJ1-1, with D hard to call. Germline V CDR1 and CDR2: LNHDA, SQIVND (reference sequence). The CDR3 extends over 11 amino acids. The V and J ends lost 5 bases and 7 bases respectively, with 8 bases between them. This CDR3 reads CASSATVEAFF. The CDR3 DNA follows: TGTGCCAGTAGTGCAACAGTTGAAGCTTTCTTT.

The CDR3 spells CASSSGGSGANVLTF. CDR3 in DNA: TGTGCCAGCAGCAGTGGAGGGTCTGGGGCCAACGTCCTGACTTTC. The rearrangement links TRBV5-4 to TRBJ2-6, with D maybe TRBD2 (6 bases). V was pared by 4 bases and J by 1 base, with 9 bases between. This CDR3 contains 15 residues. Germline lookup yields CDR1 SGHNT and CDR2 YYREEE (reference sequence).

This chain uses TRBV30 with TRBJ2-5; TRBD2 matches at 9 bases. Germline values: CDR1 GTSNPN, CDR2 SVGIG (reference sequence). The CDR3 covers 13 residues. Trimming removed 4 bases from V and 3 bases from J; junction bases left unmatched: 3. The CDR3 is CAWTRGGEETQYF. CDR3 coding DNA: TGTGCCTGGACGCGGGGGGGTGAAGAGACCCAGTACTTC.

The CDR3 loop reads CASSPTSANQETQYF. CDR3 in DNA: TGTGCCAGTAGTCCTACTAGCGCCAACCAAGAGACCCAGTACTTC. The chain couples TRBV19 to TRBJ2-5, with 7 bases matching TRBD2. V lost 5 bases and J lost 0; bases outside the gene matches: 6. CDR1 is LNHDA, CDR2 SQIVND, per germline (reference sequence). This CDR3 comprises 15 residues.

The chain employs TRBV29-1 and TRBJ1-1, with unresolved D. The CDR3 loop spans 13 amino acids. Trimming cost V 5 bases and J 2 bases, with 12 bases left between them. CDR1 SQVTM and CDR2 ANQGSEA come from the germline V gene. The CDR3 region has the DNA TGCAGCGTTCGTACGGGAAAAAACACTGAAGCTTTCTTT. Protein sequence: CSVRTGKNTEAFF.

This clone has a handful of counts. The rearrangement joins TRBV10-3 to TRBJ2-3, with D possibly TRBD1 on 6 matching bases. CDR1 and CDR2 (germline): ENHRY, SYGVKD. The CDR3 is 15 amino acids. V lost 4 bases and J 3 bases, leaving 14 bases between the germline ends. CDR3 coding DNA: TGTGCCATCAGTGGGAACAGGGCCCTTACAGATACGCAGTATTTT. Protein: CAISGNRALTDTQYF.

J is TRBJ2-7 and V is TRBV6-5; 7 bases align to TRBD2. The V gene's germline CDR1 is MNHEY and CDR2 SVGAGI. The ends lost 2 bases at V and 4 bases at J; junction bases unmatched: 8. The CDR3 is 15 amino acids. The CDR3 reads CASSYMGEGQYEQYF. The CDR3 DNA follows: TGTGCCAGCAGTTACATGGGGGAGGGTCAGTACGAGCAGTACTTC.

This rearrangement joins TRBV19 to TRBJ1-6, with 9 bases identical to TRBD1. The V gene's germline CDR1 is LNHDA and CDR2 SQIVND (reference sequence). The CDR3 spans 16 residues. The V segment lost 5 bases and the J segment 11 bases; nucleotides outside the gene matches: 13. CDR3 sequence (DNA): TGTGCCAGTAGTGTCCGGACAGGGGTGAAAAAGACACCCCTCCACTTT. Translated: CASSVRTGVKKTPLHF.

The rearrangement joins TRBV27 to TRBJ2-1, with TRBD2 matching 13 bases. The trim removed 5 bases at V and 7 bases at J, leaving 14 bases unmatched. CDR3 length: 18 amino acids. Looked up from germline, CDR1 is MNHEY and CDR2 is SMNVEV (reference sequence). The CDR3 DNA reads as TGTGCCAGCAGTCTACGGACTAGCGGGGGAGCCCTTGTGAATGAGCAGTTCTTC. Amino acids: CASSLRTSGGALVNEQFF.

The V and J genes are TRBV5-5 and TRBJ2-3; D is ambiguous. Germline values: CDR1 SGHKS, CDR2 YYEKEE (reference sequence). V lost 1 base, J lost 6 bases, and 9 bases lay in between. The CDR3 spans 13 residues. The CDR3: CASSLSPLDTQYF. The CDR3 bases are TGTGCCAGCAGCTTGAGCCCGTTGGATACGCAGTATTTT.